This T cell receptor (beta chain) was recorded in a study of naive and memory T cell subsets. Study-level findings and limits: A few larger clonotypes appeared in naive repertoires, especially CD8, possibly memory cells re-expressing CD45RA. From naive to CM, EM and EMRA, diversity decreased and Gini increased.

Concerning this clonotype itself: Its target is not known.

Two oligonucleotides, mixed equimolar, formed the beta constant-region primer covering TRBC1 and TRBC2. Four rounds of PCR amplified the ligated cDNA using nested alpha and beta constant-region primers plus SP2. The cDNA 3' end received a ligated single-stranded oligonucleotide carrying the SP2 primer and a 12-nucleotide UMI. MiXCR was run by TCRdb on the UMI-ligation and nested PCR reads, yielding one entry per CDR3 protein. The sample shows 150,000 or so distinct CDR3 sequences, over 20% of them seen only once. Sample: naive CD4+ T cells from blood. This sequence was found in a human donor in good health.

CDR3 loop: CSVGLAVVGTQYF. CDR3 nucleotide sequence: TGCAGCGTTGGACTAGCGGTGGTAGGGACCCAGTACTTC. This chain links TRBV29-1 with TRBJ2-5; 9 bases are shared with TRBD2. The CDR3 has 13 amino acids. In germline, CDR1 is SQVTM, CDR2 ANQGSEA. Losses at the gene ends were 4 bases for V and 7 bases for J; bases not matched to a gene: 7.